This TCR beta chain was obtained from a study of T cell responses to AZD1222 COVID-19 vaccine. Study results and limitations: Most donors were white British, females outnumbered males, and clonal diversity was possibly underestimated. Nearly half of spike-specific TCRs reportedly go after variant regions that carry no mutations. The breadth and depth of Spike-specific TCRs increased once two AZD1222 doses had been given.

Using immunoSEQ multiplex PCR, the repertoire was profiled, and TCRdb retains in-frame clones only, with some absent. Of 40,000 to 55,000 clones listed, 70% to 90% are singletons. Recipients boosted at about 4 weeks or about 12 weeks are pooled. With respect to this clone: Its antigen remains unidentified.

Germline CDR1 SGHNT, CDR2 YYREEE (reference sequence). The CDR3 totals 15 residues. The ends lost 4 bases at V and 5 bases at J; junction bases unmatched: 7. This receptor was taken from an adult who received the AZD1222 COVID-19 vaccine. The V and J genes are TRBV5-4 and TRBJ1-5, with 9 nucleotides matching TRBD1. The specimen was peripheral blood, collected 28 days after the second AZD1222 dose. The CDR3 sequence: CASSRGTGWDQPQHF. The CDR3 nucleotides are TGTGCCAGCAGCCGCGGGACAGGGTGGGATCAGCCCCAGCATTTT.